A selection of T cell receptor beta chains follows, all from one sample in a study of shared clonotypes between healthy human individuals. TCRdb's table, derived via immunoSEQ multiplex PCR, lists solely in-frame clones and lacks some. The sample has around 530,000 clones; around 81% are singletons. Sample: PBMCs. The receptors were gathered from a woman in her thirties or forties in good health. Some clones in this sample may be carry-over from other donors' samples. CDR3s include the opening cysteine and the closing phenylalanine or tryptophan. D genes are given only for firm matches. Clone size appears in some rows only: once, few, many, or a class for an expanded clone.

abundance	j_gene	v_gene	d_gene	CDR3nt	CDR3aa
once	TRBJ2-3	TRBV19	TRBD2	TGTGCCAGTAGTGGTCGGACTAGCGGTAGCACAGATACGCAGTATTTT	CASSGRTSGSTDTQYF
NA	TRBJ2-7	TRBV28	NA	TGTGCCAGCAGAGTGGGACATTTCCCTTACGAGCAGTACTTC	CASRVGHFPYEQYF
NA	TRBJ2-3	TRBV10-3	TRBD2	TGTGCCATCAGCGGACTAGCGGGAGTGGTCACAGATACGCAGTATTTT	CAISGLAGVVTDTQYF
NA	TRBJ1-2	TRBV5-1	NA	TGCGCCAGCAGCTTGGCCGGGAGTCAACTTGGCTACACCTTC	CASSLAGSQLGYTF
NA	TRBJ2-5	TRBV20-1	NA	TGCAGTGCTAGTAATCCTTCGGCCCAGTACTTC	CSASNPSAQYF
NA	TRBJ2-7	TRBV6-5	TRBD1	TGTGCCAGCAGTTACTCGCTCAGGGGGCTCGACGAGCAGTACTTC	CASSYSLRGLDEQYF
NA	TRBJ2-5	TRBV5-5	NA	TGTGCCAGCAGCCCTCAGGGGAAAGAGACCCAGTACTTC	CASSPQGKETQYF
NA	TRBJ2-3	TRBV7-9	TRBD2	TGTGCCAGCAGCTTCGGGATCCCTAGCGGGAGGGTAACAGATACGCAGTATTTT	CASSFGIPSGRVTDTQYF
NA	TRBJ1-2	TRBV30	NA	TGTGCCTGGAGTCCCGTTTGGTCGGGAGGCTACACCTTC	CAWSPVWSGGYTF
NA	TRBJ2-7	TRBV7-2	NA	TGTGCCAGCAGCTTAGCTTTCAGCTCCTACGAGCAGTACTTC	CASSLAFSSYEQYF
few	TRBJ2-7	TRBV27	NA	TGTGCCAGCAGTCCACGAAGGGACTCGGGCGAGCAGTACTTC	CASSPRRDSGEQYF
NA	TRBJ2-1	TRBV5-1	NA	TGCGCCAGCAGTAGAATGGGGGAATACAATGAGCAGTTCTTC	CASSRMGEYNEQFF
NA	TRBJ1-3	TRBV6-5	NA	TGTGCCAGCAGCCGCCGGGACAAGTCTGGAAACACCATATATTTT	CASSRRDKSGNTIYF
NA	TRBJ1-2	TRBV18	NA	TGTGCCAGCTCACCCACCGGGGGGGGCGTTGGATATGGCTACACCTTC	CASSPTGGGVGYGYTF
NA	TRBJ2-1	TRBV6-4	TRBD2	TGTGCCAGCGCCCCCACAGCGGGAGACCACAATGAGCAGTTCTTC	CASAPTAGDHNEQFF
NA	TRBJ2-7	TRBV30	NA	TGTGCCTGGGGCCAAGGACAGCCTTACGAGCAGTACTTC	CAWGQGQPYEQYF
many	TRBJ2-1	TRBV5-4	NA	TGTGCCAGCAGCTTGGATCCCGCCTCGCCCTACAATGAGCAGTTCTTC	CASSLDPASPYNEQFF
NA	TRBJ2-7	TRBV29-1	NA	TGCAGCGTTGGGGTCAACTACGAGCAGTACTTC	CSVGVNYEQYF
NA	TRBJ2-7	TRBV28	NA	TGTGCCAGCATGACACCGAGTCCCTACGAGCAGTACTTC	CASMTPSPYEQYF
NA	TRBJ2-1	TRBV20-1	NA	TGCAGTGCCTGCTCTTTAGATGAGCAGTTCTTC	CSACSLDEQFF
NA	TRBJ2-2	TRBV2	TRBD2	TGTGCCAGCAGCCAAGGGAGGGCTCGGACCGGGGAGCTGTTTTTT	CASSQGRARTGELFF
NA	TRBJ2-2	TRBV5-4	TRBD2	TGTGCCAGCAGTCGGACTAGCGGGAGTGCTTTGGCCACCGGGGAGCTGTTTTTT	CASSRTSGSALATGELFF
once	TRBJ2-7	TRBV7-2	TRBD2	TGTGCCAGCAGCTTATTGGGACTAGCGGGAGACGAGCAGTACTTC	CASSLLGLAGDEQYF
NA	TRBJ2-3	TRBV5-1	NA	TGCGCCAGCAGCTTAGAACAGGCACCAGATACGCAGTATTTT	CASSLEQAPDTQYF
NA	TRBJ2-4	TRBV2	TRBD2	TGTGCCAGCAGTGAAAGGGTGGCGGGGGGAGCCAAAAACATTCAGTACTTC	CASSERVAGGAKNIQYF
NA	TRBJ2-1	TRBV15	NA	TGTGCCACCAGCAGAGATCCGGGAGCTTACAATGAGCAGTTCTTC	CATSRDPGAYNEQFF
NA	TRBJ2-2	TRBV2	NA	TGTGCCAGCAGTGAAGTGGCGCACGGGGAGCTGTTTTTT	CASSEVAHGELFF
NA	TRBJ2-2	TRBV9	NA	TGTGCCAGCAGCGTAAGACTAGGGTTAAACACCGGGGAGCTGTTTTTT	CASSVRLGLNTGELFF
NA	TRBJ1-5	TRBV21-1	NA	TGTGCCAGCAGCAAAGCTTCCGATCAGCCCCAGCATTTT	CASSKASDQPQHF
NA	TRBJ1-5	TRBV28	TRBD1	TGTGCCAGCAGTTCGGACAGGGGGCCCTATAGCAATCAGCCCCAGCATTTT	CASSSDRGPYSNQPQHF
NA	TRBJ2-3	TRBV30	TRBD2	TGTGCCTGGAACCTGGTTAGCGGGAGGGCCGAGGATACGCAGTATTTT	CAWNLVSGRAEDTQYF
NA	TRBJ2-5	TRBV5-1	NA	TGCGCCAGCAGGCAACAGCAAGAGACCCAGTACTTC	CASRQQQETQYF
few	TRBJ2-2	TRBV9	NA	TGTGCCAGCAGCGTAGTAGGCGGGGAGCTGTTTTTT	CASSVVGGELFF
few	TRBJ2-7	TRBV18	TRBD1	TGTGCCAGCTCACCCCCCGGGACAGGGTTTTTGGGCGAGCAGTACTTC	CASSPPGTGFLGEQYF
few	TRBJ2-1	TRBV2	TRBD2	TGTGCCAGCAACTTAGCGGGAGAGGACCTGGGTGAGCAGTTCTTC	CASNLAGEDLGEQFF
many	TRBJ2-1	TRBV6-6	NA	TGTGCCAGCAGCCCCCTGGGGCATGAGCAGTTCTTC	CASSPLGHEQFF
NA	TRBJ2-7	TRBV29-1	TRBD1	TGCAGCGTTGAAGATGTACAGGGGGCTAGCTACGAGCAGTACTTC	CSVEDVQGASYEQYF
NA	TRBJ2-3	TRBV5-1	TRBD2	TGCGCCAGCAGCCCCAGCGGGACTACCGGCACAGATACGCAGTATTTT	CASSPSGTTGTDTQYF
NA	TRBJ2-5	TRBV2	TRBD2	TGTGCCAGCGCCCGCGGGAGGGCCTCGGAGACCCAGTACTTC	CASARGRASETQYF
NA	TRBJ1-1	TRBV5-1	NA	TGCGCCAGCAGCTTGGACCTGACTGAAGCTTTCTTT	CASSLDLTEAFF
NA	TRBJ2-7	TRBV4-1	NA	TGCGCCAGCAGCCAAGGGACACTCAGCTCCTACGAGCAGTACTTC	CASSQGTLSSYEQYF
NA	TRBJ2-1	TRBV5-6	NA	TGTGCCAGCAGCTTGGGCTGGAACTACAATGAGCAGTTCTTC	CASSLGWNYNEQFF
NA	TRBJ2-5	TRBV29-1	TRBD2	TGCAGCGTAACTAGCGGGAGAGGGACCCAGTACTTC	CSVTSGRGTQYF
NA	TRBJ1-1	TRBV5-5	NA	TGTGCCAGCAGCCGGCAGGGCGGCACTGAAGCTTTCTTT	CASSRQGGTEAFF
NA	TRBJ2-5	TRBV18	TRBD1	TGTGCCAGCTCACGGACCGGGACAGGCCTGGGAGAGACCCAGTACTTC	CASSRTGTGLGETQYF
NA	TRBJ2-4	TRBV5-1	NA	TGCGCCAGCAGCTCGAATCCAACATTCCAGGGGCCCCGGGGAAACATTCAGTACTTC	CASSSNPTFQGPRGNIQYF
NA	TRBJ1-2	TRBV10-3	TRBD1	TGTGCCATCCAGCAGGGGGGCTTCAACTATGGCTACACCTTC	CAIQQGGFNYGYTF
NA	TRBJ2-7	TRBV28	TRBD2	TGTGCCAGCATAGGCGGTAGCGGGGACAACTACGAGCAGTACTTC	CASIGGSGDNYEQYF
few	TRBJ2-3	TRBV27	NA	TGTGCCAGCAGTCAAGATATATCCCTCTCCGGGTTGGGCACAGATACGCAGTATTTT	CASSQDISLSGLGTDTQYF
once	TRBJ2-5	TRBV27	NA	TGTGCCAGCAGTTTAAGCAGGCTAAGAGAGCAGTACTTC	CASSLSRLREQYF
NA	TRBJ1-5	TRBV19	NA	TGTGCCAGTAGGTCGGAGTATAGCAATCAGCCCCAGCATTTT	CASRSEYSNQPQHF
NA	TRBJ2-3	TRBV7-3	TRBD2	TGTGCCAGCAGCTTACGCGGGGGGGGCACAGATACGCAGTATTTT	CASSLRGGGTDTQYF
NA	TRBJ2-7	TRBV2	NA	TGTGCCAGCAGTGAGGAACTAGAATACGAGCAGTACTTC	CASSEELEYEQYF
many	TRBJ2-4	TRBV11-2	TRBD2	TGTGCCAGCAGCTCGGGACTAGCGGGACCTAGAGGGGCCAAAAACATTCAGTACTTC	CASSSGLAGPRGAKNIQYF